This TCR beta chain stems from a study of regulatory T cells in long-lasting Graves disease. Findings of the study overall: Study of thyroid tissue was not done, with only peripheral blood studied.

This clonotype was seen just once. Its antigen is unidentified. With 1 base clipped from V and 0 bases from J, the junction kept 6 bases outside the gene matches. The CDR3 length is 18 residues. Germline-derived CDR1 and CDR2 are MGHRA and YSYEKL. Documented time point: persistent/refractory GD, antithyroid drugs over 5 years with positive TRAb. PBMC RNA was the source of the TCR library. Investigators report Graves' disease was diagnosed under American Thyroid Association guidelines. With iRepertoire HTBI primers and Arm-PCR of CDR3 regions, TCR beta libraries were built. Authors' processing steps: In the combined samples, some 59 TRBV and 15 or so TRBJ segments were identified. One entry per CDR3 protein results from TCRdb running MiXCR on the multiplex PCR reads. None of the V and J calls come from the authors' own analysis; TCRdb made them. This table has 700,000 or so distinct CDR3 sequences, roughly 30% appearing once.

The chain links TRBV4-1 to TRBJ2-6; 7 bases map to TRBD2. The clonotype comes from a female donor with Graves disease. The sample here was peripheral blood mononuclear cells (PBMCs), taken when the disease was refractory, from a patient treated with antithyroid drugs. The DNA for the CDR3 is TGCGCCAGCAGCCAAGGGGAGGGTCTTTCCTCTGGGGCCAACGTCCTGACTTTC. Encoded protein: CASSQGEGLSSGANVLTF.